A single sample gave rise to the 19 T cell receptor beta chains below, sequenced in a study of T cell responses to AZD1222 COVID-19 vaccine. Sequencing used immunoSEQ multiplex PCR; TCRdb keeps in-frame clones, though not all of them. Of 75,000 to 85,000 clones in the sample, approximately 90% are singletons; the top ten hold approximately 10%. The sample was peripheral blood, taken 28 days after the second AZD1222 dose. Source of these receptors: an adult who received the AZD1222 COVID-19 vaccine.

The V and J genes are TRBV7-2 and TRBJ1-5; tentatively, D is TRBD1 (5 bases). The V end lost 7 bases, the J end lost 9 bases, and 13 bases lay between the germline ends. Per germline, CDR1 SGHTA and CDR2 FQGNSA. The CDR3 is 12 amino acids. Here the CDR3 reads CASTWAGGPQHF. The CDR3 DNA reads TGTGCCAGCACCTGGGCGGGGGGGCCCCAGCATTTT.

The chain uses TRBV20-1 and TRBJ2-1; TRBD2 agrees at 9 bases. CDR3 size: 14 residues. CDR1 and CDR2 from the germline V gene are DFQATT and SNEGSKA (reference sequence). J lost 9 bases, V lost 3 bases, and 9 bases had no gene match. CDR3 in amino acids: CSASAGGREGEQFF. CDR3 DNA sequence: TGCAGTGCTAGTGCGGGAGGGAGAGAAGGTGAGCAGTTCTTC.

The rearrangement joins TRBV2 to TRBJ1-6; TRBD1 is a possible D gene (5 bases). V was trimmed by 2 bases and J by 10 bases, leaving 6 bases between them. The germline V gene encodes CDR1 SNHLY and CDR2 FYNNEI. The CDR3 runs 12 residues. Here the CDR3 DNA reads TGTGCCAGCAGTGAATCAGGGTCACCCCTCCACTTT. It specifies CASSESGSPLHF.

The chain carries TRBV30 and TRBJ2-7, with no clear D. CDR1 is GTSNPN and CDR2 is SVGIG in the germline V gene (reference sequence). The CDR3 loop spans 10 amino acids. Trimming pared 5 bases from V and 3 bases from J, leaving 5 bases between. The CDR3 DNA is TGTGCCTGGGGTAACTACGAGCAGTACTTC. This gives the protein CAWGNYEQYF.

V usage is TRBV10-3 and J usage is TRBJ1-4; D is possibly TRBD1 (6 bases). V lost 1 base and J lost 5, with 8 bases in between. The germline V gene encodes CDR1 ENHRY and CDR2 SYGVKD. There are 14 residues in the CDR3. The CDR3 DNA sequence: TGTGCCATCAGTGAGTTGGGGGCGAATGAAAAACTGTTTTTT. Translation gives CAISELGANEKLFF.

The J gene is TRBJ1-6, the V gene TRBV2; D remains unclear. The CDR3 spans 13 residues. Trimming removed 4 bases at V and 8 bases at J, with 9 bases between. Germline V gene data show CDR1 as SNHLY and CDR2 as FYNNEI. CDR3 residues: CASSGRLDSPLHF. CDR3 nucleotides: TGTGCCAGCAGTGGTCGTCTGGATTCACCCCTCCACTTT.

V gene TRBV19 combines with J gene TRBJ2-4, with 8 bases lining up with TRBD1. The CDR3 spans 17 residues. Trimming at V came to 5 bases and at J to 1 base, leaving 10 bases not matched to a gene. Germline V CDR1 and CDR2: LNHDA, SQIVND (reference sequence). CDR3 amino acids: CASSYWTGPLAKNIQYF. The CDR3 DNA reads TGTGCCAGTAGTTACTGGACAGGGCCCCTCGCCAAAAACATTCAGTACTTC. Looking up the rest from reference TRBV19 and TRBJ2-4 gives the full variable domain: DGGITQSPKYLFRKEGQNVTLSCEQNLNHDAMYWYRQDPGQGLRLIYYSQIVNDFQKGDIAEGYSVSREKKESFPLTVTSAQKNPTAFYLCASSYWTGPLAKNIQYFGAGTRLSVL.

The chain uses TRBV3-1 (or the pseudogene TRBV3-2) and TRBJ1-2, with 7 bases that match TRBD1. After removal of 1 base from V and 4 bases from J, the junction contained 3 bases not matched to a gene. The CDR3 covers 14 residues. Germline V gene sequence: CDR1 LGHDT, CDR2 YNNKEL (reference sequence). The DNA of the CDR3 is TGTGCCAGCAGCCAAGTGGAGGGGGCCTATGGCTACACCTTC. Amino acid sequence: CASSQVEGAYGYTF.

The chain employs TRBV28 and TRBJ1-5; D is ambiguous. Trimming removed 3 bases at V and 2 bases at J, with 14 bases between. CDR1 is MDHEN and CDR2 is SYDVKM in the germline V gene. There are 16 residues in the CDR3. In DNA form, the CDR3 reads TGTGCCAGCAGTTTTAATCCCCCCTGGGGCAATCAGCCCCAGCATTTT. It encodes CASSFNPPWGNQPQHF.

This rearrangement joins TRBV6-5 to TRBJ2-3; 8 bases are shared with TRBD1. V dropped 5 bases and J dropped 2; count of bases not matched to a gene: 6. This CDR3 has 15 residues. Germline V gene lookup returns CDR1 MNHEY and CDR2 SVGAGI. For the CDR3, the DNA is TGTGCCAGCAGTCAAACGGACAGGGACACAGATACGCAGTATTTT. Translation gives CASSQTDRDTDTQYF.

The rearrangement links TRBV28 to TRBJ1-1; D is undetermined. V was clipped by 3 bases and J by 1 base, with 3 bases between them. Germline V gene lookup returns CDR1 MDHEN and CDR2 SYDVKM. CDR3 length: 12 amino acids. The CDR3 DNA reads TGTGCCAGCAGTTTGGCGAACACTGAAGCTTTCTTT. Translation: CASSLANTEAFF.

The genes are TRBV6-5 and TRBJ1-1; D unresolved. V gave up 0 bases and J gave up 4 bases, with 12 bases separating them. CDR3 length equals 15 residues. Germline V lookup: CDR1 MNHEY, CDR2 SVGAGI. The CDR3 region has the DNA TGTGCCAGCAGTTACTCGAATAAGGGAACCACTGAAGCTTTCTTT. Protein product: CASSYSNKGTTEAFF.

V gene TRBV4-2 combines with J gene TRBJ1-2, with D maybe TRBD1 (6 bases). V dropped 1 base and J dropped 3 bases, with 18 bases sitting between them. The germline V gene has CDR1 LGHNA and CDR2 YNFKEQ. This CDR3 comprises 17 residues. CDR3 nucleotide sequence: TGTGCCAGCAGCCAAGCGTTTGGGATCCCAGGGGACTATGGCTACACCTTC. It specifies CASSQAFGIPGDYGYTF.

The chain joins TRBV4-3 to TRBJ1-1; D is unresolved. The CDR3 is made up of 13 amino acids. V was pared by 3 bases and J by 0 bases, with 5 bases between. Germline CDR1 and CDR2: LGHNA and YSLEER. CDR3 in DNA: TGCGCCAGCAGCCAGGAGATGAACACTGAAGCTTTCTTT. Residues: CASSQEMNTEAFF.

The chain combines TRBV19 with TRBJ2-7, with D maybe TRBD2 (7 bases). Germline V lookup: CDR1 LNHDA, CDR2 SQIVND (reference sequence). V was cut by 5 bases and J by 3 bases, with 17 bases left in between. The CDR3 extends over 15 amino acids. This CDR3 is CASSYKQGGGYEQYF. The CDR3 DNA is TGTGCCAGTAGTTATAAGCAGGGAGGGGGCTACGAGCAGTACTTC.

The genes are TRBV7-2 and TRBJ2-2, with a possible D match to TRBD2 (6 bases). The germline CDR1 and CDR2 sequences are SGHTA and FQGNSA. The CDR3 extends over 13 amino acids. Deletions cut 1 base from V and 7 bases from J, with 7 bases between. Here the CDR3 DNA reads TGTGCCAGCAGCTTAGTTAGCGGCGGGGAGCTGTTTTTT. Protein sequence: CASSLVSGGELFF.

This clone was seen once. The CDR3 DNA reads TGTGCCAGCAGCGGACTAGCGGGGGTCGGGAACACCGGGGAGCTGTTTTTT. Protein product: CASSGLAGVGNTGELFF. This chain joins TRBV7-3 and TRBJ2-2, with TRBD2 identical over 13 bases. Germline V gene data show CDR1 as SGHTA and CDR2 as FQGTGA. This CDR3 is built from 17 residues. V shed 5 bases, J shed 1 base, and the junction held 4 bases outside the gene matches.

The chain employs TRBV7-2 and TRBJ1-5; D remains ambiguous. CDR3 length equals 13 residues. Trimming stripped 2 bases from V and 5 bases from J, with 7 bases between. The germline CDR1 and CDR2 sequences are SGHTA and FQGNSA. CDR3 coding DNA: TGTGCCAGCAGCTTAAGCAGTTATCAGCCCCAGCATTTT. Protein sequence: CASSLSSYQPQHF.

This clone came up a few times. V and J are TRBV5-6 and TRBJ1-2; D gene uncertain. Between the trimmed V and J ends, which lost 2 bases and 2 bases, there was a span of 10 bases. The germline CDR1 and CDR2 sequences are SGHDT and YYEEEE. This CDR3 contains 14 residues. This chain's CDR3 is CASSFQSGNYGYTF. CDR3 bases: TGTGCCAGCAGCTTTCAGTCAGGAAACTATGGCTACACCTTC.